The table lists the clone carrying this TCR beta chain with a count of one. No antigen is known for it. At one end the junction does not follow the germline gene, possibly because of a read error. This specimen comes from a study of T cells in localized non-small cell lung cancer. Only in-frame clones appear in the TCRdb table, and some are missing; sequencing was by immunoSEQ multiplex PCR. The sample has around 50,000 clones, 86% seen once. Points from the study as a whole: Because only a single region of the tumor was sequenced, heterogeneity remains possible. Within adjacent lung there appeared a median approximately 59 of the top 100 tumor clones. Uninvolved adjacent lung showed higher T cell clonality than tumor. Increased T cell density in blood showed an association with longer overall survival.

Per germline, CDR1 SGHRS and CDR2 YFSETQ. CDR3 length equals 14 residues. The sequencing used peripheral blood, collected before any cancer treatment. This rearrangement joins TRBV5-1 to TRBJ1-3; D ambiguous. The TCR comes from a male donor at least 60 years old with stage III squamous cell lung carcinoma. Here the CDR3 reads CASSVDLSGNTIYF. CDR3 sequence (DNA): TGCGCCAGCAGCGTGGACCTTTCTGGGAACACCATATATTTT.